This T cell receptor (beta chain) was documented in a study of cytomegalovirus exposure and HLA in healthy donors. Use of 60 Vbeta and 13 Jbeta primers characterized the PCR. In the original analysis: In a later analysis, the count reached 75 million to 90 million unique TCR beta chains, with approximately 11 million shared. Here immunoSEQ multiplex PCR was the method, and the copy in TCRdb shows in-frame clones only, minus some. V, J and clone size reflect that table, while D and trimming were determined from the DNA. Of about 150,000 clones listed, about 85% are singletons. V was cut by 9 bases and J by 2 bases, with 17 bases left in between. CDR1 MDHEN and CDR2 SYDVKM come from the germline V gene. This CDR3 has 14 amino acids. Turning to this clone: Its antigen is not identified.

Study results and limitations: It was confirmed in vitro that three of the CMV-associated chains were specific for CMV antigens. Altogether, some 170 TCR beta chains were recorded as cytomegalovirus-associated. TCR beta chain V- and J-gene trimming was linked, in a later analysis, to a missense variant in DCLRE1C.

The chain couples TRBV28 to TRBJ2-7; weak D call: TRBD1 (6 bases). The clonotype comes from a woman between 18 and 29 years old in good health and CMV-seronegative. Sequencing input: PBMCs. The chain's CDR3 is CASSGTNIAYEQYF. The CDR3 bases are TGTGCCAGTTCCGGGACAAACATCGCCTACGAGCAGTACTTC.